The 7 T cell receptor beta chains below were found in one sample sequenced in a study of cytomegalovirus exposure and HLA in healthy donors. 13 Jbeta primers and 60 Vbeta primers were used for the PCR. Data came from immunoSEQ multiplex PCR; TCRdb stores just in-frame clones and leaves some out. The sample consists of roughly 160,000 clones, approximately 80% of them appearing once. Sequenced material: PBMCs. The receptors were sampled from a man aged 25 to 40 in good health and CMV-seronegative.

This clone has a handful of counts. This chain uses TRBV4-1 with TRBJ2-1; maybe TRBD2 (5 bases). V lost 0 bases, J lost 4 bases, and 10 bases lay in between. The CDR3 spans 15 residues. In germline, CDR1 is MGHRA, CDR2 YSYEKL. This CDR3 reads CASSQEIPGYNEQFF. The CDR3 nucleotides are TGCGCCAGCAGCCAAGAGATCCCGGGGTACAATGAGCAGTTCTTC.

The chain links TRBV27 to TRBJ1-5; 7 positions agree with TRBD1. V was pared by 5 bases and J by 3 bases, with 7 bases of the junction left unmatched. Germline assignment: CDR1 MNHEY and CDR2 SMNVEV (reference sequence). The CDR3 runs to 15 residues. This chain's CDR3 is CASSPTGKVNQPQHF. The CDR3 DNA follows: TGTGCCAGCAGTCCGACAGGGAAGGTCAATCAGCCCCAGCATTTT.

This chain links TRBV5-4 with TRBJ1-2, with TRBD1 as a possible D gene (6 bases). This CDR3 has 16 amino acids. V lost 4 bases and J lost 8, with 24 bases in between. Germline assignment: CDR1 SGHNT and CDR2 YYREEE (reference sequence). CDR3 sequence reads: CASSHIGHRDAPGYTF. Written as DNA, the CDR3 is TGTGCCAGCAGCCACATCGGACACAGGGACGCTCCGGGCTACACCTTC.

This chain connects TRBV9 to TRBJ1-6, with 9 bases aligning to TRBD1. CDR1 and CDR2 (germline): SGDLS, YYNGEE. The V and J ends lost 5 bases and 0 bases, in that order; junction bases with no gene match: 12. The CDR3 has 19 residues. In nucleotides, the CDR3 is TGTGCCAGCAGGAGGGGCGGGGGACAGGGCAGCTCCTATAATTCACCCCTCCACTTT. This codes for CASRRGGGQGSSYNSPLHF.

V gene TRBV30 combines with J gene TRBJ2-7, with a weak D call TRBD1 (5 bases). There are 14 residues in the CDR3. V lost 3 bases and J lost 3, with 15 bases in between. The V gene's germline CDR1 is GTSNPN and CDR2 SVGIG (reference sequence). The CDR3, as DNA: TGTGCCTGGAGCTTAGACAGTTCCATCTACGAGCAGTACTTC. Amino acids: CAWSLDSSIYEQYF.

V gene TRBV27 combines with J gene TRBJ1-2; TRBD1 matches 12 bases. Germline CDR1 is MNHEY and CDR2 is SMNVEV (reference sequence). The CDR3 extends over 14 amino acids. The junction had 4 bases not matched to a gene; V was cut back by 3 bases and J by 8 bases. In nucleotides, the CDR3 is TGTGCCAGCAGTTTGAGGGACAGGGGGCAGGGCTACACCTTC. As protein: CASSLRDRGQGYTF.

This chain links TRBV19 with TRBJ1-4, with 9 nucleotides matching TRBD1. The V gene's germline CDR1 is LNHDA and CDR2 SQIVND (reference sequence). CDR3 length: 14 amino acids. Germline trimming cut 5 bases from V and 7 bases from J; bases unmatched to any gene: 5. CDR3 nucleotides: TGTGCCAGTAGTCAGGGACAGGGCCCTGAAAAACTGTTTTTT. The encoded protein is CASSQGQGPEKLFF. Looking up the rest from reference TRBV19 and TRBJ1-4 gives the full variable domain: DGGITQSPKYLFRKEGQNVTLSCEQNLNHDAMYWYRQDPGQGLRLIYYSQIVNDFQKGDIAEGYSVSREKKESFPLTVTSAQKNPTAFYLCASSQGQGPEKLFFGSGTQLSVL.